The 12 T cell receptor beta chains below come from one sample, sequenced in a study of cytomegalovirus exposure and HLA in healthy donors. 60 Vbeta and 13 Jbeta primers were used in PCR. Produced via immunoSEQ multiplex PCR; TCRdb's table is partial and in-frame only. The sample comprises tens of thousands of clones, roughly 81% of which are singletons, and approximately 1.9% rests with the top ten. Material for sequencing was PBMCs. Source of these receptors: a woman aged 25 to 39 in good health and CMV-seronegative.

This sequence joins TRBV14 and TRBJ2-1, with 8 bases identical to TRBD2. Germline CDR1 is SGHDN and CDR2 is FVKESK. The CDR3 consists of 18 residues. The V and J ends lost 4 bases and 2 bases, in that order; junction bases with no gene match: 13. CDR3 amino acids: CASSPGLGGGGTYNEQFF. The CDR3 DNA reads TGTGCCAGCAGCCCGGGACTAGGCGGTGGGGGGACCTACAATGAGCAGTTCTTC.

The chain employs TRBV6-1 and TRBJ2-7, with TRBD2 matching 8 bases. The V segment lost 7 bases and the J segment 2 bases; nucleotides outside the gene matches: 10. Germline CDR1 MNHNS, CDR2 SASEGT. The CDR3 is 15 residues long. In DNA, the CDR3 is TGTGCCAGCACTTCCGCCCGGGGGGGGGCCTACGAGCAGTACTTC. As protein: CASTSARGGAYEQYF.

J is TRBJ1-5 and V is TRBV7-2; D is unresolved. Per germline, CDR1 SGHTA and CDR2 FQGNSA. The CDR3 length is 13 residues. With 2 bases removed from V and 0 bases from J, the gap between germline ends came to 2 bases. As DNA, the CDR3 is TGTGCCAGCAGCTTACGTAGCAATCAGCCCCAGCATTTT. This translates into CASSLRSNQPQHF.

V and J are TRBV11-2 and TRBJ2-2, with 8 nucleotides matching TRBD1. This CDR3 has 17 residues. J gave up 1 base and V 3 bases, and 7 bases lay outside the gene matches. The germline gives CDR1 SGHAT, CDR2 FQNNGV. CDR3 DNA: TGTGCCAGCAGCTTTGGGCCCGGGACAGGGAACACCGGGGAGCTGTTTTTT. Translation: CASSFGPGTGNTGELFF.

This chain links TRBV7-8 with TRBJ2-7; possibly TRBD2 for D (6 bases). The germline CDR1 and CDR2 sequences are SGHVS and FQNEAQ. The V gene lost 1 base and the J gene lost 4 bases, with 23 bases spanning the gap. The CDR3 loop spans 18 amino acids. Here the CDR3 reads CASSLVRSGGIRSYEQYF. DNA for the CDR3: TGTGCCAGCAGCTTAGTCAGGTCCGGCGGGATAAGGTCGTACGAGCAGTACTTC.

The J gene is TRBJ2-5, the V gene TRBV5-8; D perhaps matches TRBD1 (5 bases). Germline V gives CDR1 SGHTS, CDR2 YDEGEE. This CDR3 spans 14 amino acids. Trimming took off 1 base at V and 5 bases at J, with 12 bases between the two ends. DNA for the CDR3: TGTGCCAGCAGCTTGCCGGGCAGGGTTGAGACCCAGTACTTC. Translating gives CASSLPGRVETQYF.

This clone was recorded once. V usage is TRBV7-6 and J usage is TRBJ2-2, with 9 bases lining up with TRBD1. This CDR3 has 13 residues. Trimming removed 4 bases from V and 11 bases from J; junction bases left unmatched: 5. The germline gives CDR1 SGHVS, CDR2 FNYEAQ. The CDR3 sequence: CASSSRGQGELFF. CDR3 nucleotides: TGTGCCAGCAGCTCACGGGGACAGGGTGAGCTGTTTTTT.

This clone was picked up a small number of times. Other DNA sequences in the sample encode the same CDR3. The gene calls are TRBV10-3 and TRBJ2-7, with D perhaps TRBD1 (5 bases). The CDR3 extends over 12 amino acids. Germline-derived CDR1 and CDR2 are ENHRY and SYGVKD. V lost 5 bases and J 6 bases, leaving 11 bases between the germline ends. The CDR3 DNA reads as TGTGCCATCAGTCTCGTAAGGGGCGAGCAGTACTTC. Translation: CAISLVRGEQYF.

The rearrangement joins TRBV5-6 to TRBJ2-2; the D gene is possibly TRBD1 (5 bases). Germline V CDR1 and CDR2: SGHDT, YYEEEE. V was trimmed by 4 bases and J by 3 bases, leaving 13 bases between them. There are 15 residues in the CDR3. The CDR3 sequence: CASSLLQGYTGELFF. CDR3 DNA sequence: TGTGCCAGCAGCCTGCTCCAGGGTTACACCGGGGAGCTGTTTTTT. The whole variable domain, remainder taken from reference TRBV5-6 and TRBJ2-2, is DAGVTQSPTHLIKTRGQQVTLRCSPKSGHDTVSWYQQALGQGPQFIFQYYEEEERQRGNFPDRFSGHQFPNYSSELNVNALLLGDSALYLCASSLLQGYTGELFFGEGSRLTVL.

This rearrangement joins TRBV9 to TRBJ1-1, with TRBD1 matching 8 bases. After removal of 0 bases from V and 0 bases from J, the junction contained 1 base not matched to a gene. Germline CDR1 and CDR2: SGDLS and YYNGEE. The CDR3 runs 15 residues. The CDR3 spells CASSVGGQVNTEAFF. As DNA, the CDR3 is TGTGCCAGCAGCGTAGGGGGACAGGTGAACACTGAAGCTTTCTTT. Looking up the rest from reference TRBV9 and TRBJ1-1 gives the full variable domain: DSGVTQTPKHLITATGQRVTLRCSPRSGDLSVYWYQQSLDQGLQFLIQYYNGEERAKGNILERFSAQQFPDLHSELNLSSLELGDSALYFCASSVGGQVNTEAFFGQGTRLTVV.

The V gene is TRBV28, the J gene TRBJ1-2, with 9 bases identical to TRBD1. The CDR3 length is 14 residues. Germline-derived CDR1 and CDR2 are MDHEN and SYDVKM. After removal of 7 bases from V and 2 bases from J, the junction contained 5 bases not matched to a gene. CDR3 protein: CASKGQGTNYGYTF. CDR3 nucleotides: TGTGCCAGCAAGGGACAGGGCACAAACTATGGCTACACCTTC.

This clone showed up just once. This rearrangement joins TRBV11-3 to TRBJ2-7; the D gene is possibly TRBD1 (6 bases). Germline-derived CDR1 and CDR2 are SGHNT and YENEEA. The CDR3 loop spans 13 amino acids. V was trimmed by 2 bases and J by 6 bases, leaving 11 bases between them. The CDR3 nucleotides read TGTGCCAGCAGCTTATACAGGGTCGCCGAGCAGTACTTC. Its translation: CASSLYRVAEQYF.